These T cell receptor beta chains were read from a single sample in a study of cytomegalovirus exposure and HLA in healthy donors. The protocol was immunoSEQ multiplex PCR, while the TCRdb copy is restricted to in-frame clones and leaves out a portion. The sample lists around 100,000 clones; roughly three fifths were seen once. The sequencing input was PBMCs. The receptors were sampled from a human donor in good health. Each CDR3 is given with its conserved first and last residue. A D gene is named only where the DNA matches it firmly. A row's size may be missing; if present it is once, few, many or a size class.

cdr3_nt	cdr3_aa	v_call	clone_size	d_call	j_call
TGTGCCAGTAGTATTACGGGGACAGCGAACACTGAAGCTTTCTTT	CASSITGTANTEAFF	TRBV19	large	TRBD1	TRBJ1-1
TGTGCCTGCCTCCCGGGACAGAGGTCCGAGCAGTACTTC	CACLPGQRSEQYF	TRBV30	-	TRBD1	TRBJ2-7
TGCGCCAGCAGCCAAATACAGGGGGGATACACTGAAGCTTTCTTT	CASSQIQGGYTEAFF	TRBV4-1	-	TRBD1	TRBJ1-1
TGTGCCTGGACCCAGCCCCGGACAGGGTACACCGGGGAGCTGTTTTTT	CAWTQPRTGYTGELFF	TRBV30	-	TRBD1	TRBJ2-2
TGCGCCAGCAGCTTGGGGGGCACGGGAAACACCATATATTTT	CASSLGGTGNTIYF	TRBV5-1	-	-	TRBJ1-3
TGCAGCGTTCAAAGGGGGACTAGCTACAATGAGCAGTTCTTC	CSVQRGTSYNEQFF	TRBV29-1	-	TRBD2	TRBJ2-1
TGCGCCAGCAGCACCGGGACGGGACAGGCAAATGAGCAGTTCTTC	CASSTGTGQANEQFF	TRBV5-1	-	TRBD1	TRBJ2-1
TGTGCCAGCAGTGCTTTTACAGGGCGGAACACCATATATTTT	CASSAFTGRNTIYF	TRBV25-1	few	-	TRBJ1-3
TGTGCCAGCAGGGCCACAGGGGGGAACACTGAGGCTTTCTTT	CASRATGGNTEAFF	TRBV2	-	TRBD1	TRBJ1-1
TGTGCCAGCAGTTACTCGGACTGGTTGGGCAATGAGCAGTTCTTC	CASSYSDWLGNEQFF	TRBV6-5	few	-	TRBJ2-1